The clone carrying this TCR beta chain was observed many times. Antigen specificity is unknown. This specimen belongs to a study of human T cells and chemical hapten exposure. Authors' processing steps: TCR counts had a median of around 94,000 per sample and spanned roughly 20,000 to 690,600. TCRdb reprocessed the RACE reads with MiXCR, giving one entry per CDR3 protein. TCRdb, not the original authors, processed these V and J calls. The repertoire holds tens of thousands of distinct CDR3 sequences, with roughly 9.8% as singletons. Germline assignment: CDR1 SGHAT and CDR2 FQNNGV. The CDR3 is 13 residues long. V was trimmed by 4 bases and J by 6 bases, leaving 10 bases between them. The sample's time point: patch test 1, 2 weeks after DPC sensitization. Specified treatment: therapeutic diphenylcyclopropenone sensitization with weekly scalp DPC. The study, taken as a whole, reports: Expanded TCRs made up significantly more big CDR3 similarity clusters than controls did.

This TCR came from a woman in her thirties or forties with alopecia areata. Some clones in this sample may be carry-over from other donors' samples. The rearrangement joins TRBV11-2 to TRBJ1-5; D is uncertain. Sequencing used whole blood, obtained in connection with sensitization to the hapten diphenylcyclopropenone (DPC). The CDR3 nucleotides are TGTGCCAGCAGCTCCCTTTATGGTCAGCCCCAGCATTTT. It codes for CASSSLYGQPQHF.